This record looks at one TCR beta chain sequence and its context. This entry belongs to a study of blood T cell repertoires in COVID-19. Per the original data handling: Amplification of reference gene primers was used by the study to estimate nucleated cell counts. Assay used: immunoSEQ multiplex PCR; TCRdb lists only in-frame clones, some missing. That table is the source of V, J and clone size, and D and trimming were worked out from the DNA. Of 75,000 or so clones listed, 82% are singletons. The receptor was derived from a man in his fifties or sixties with acute or convalescent COVID-19. The source material was peripheral blood.

For the CDR3, the DNA is TGTGCCAGCAGCCACCAAACAGGGGATAACTATGGCTACACCTTC. Translating gives CASSHQTGDNYGYTF. This chain uses TRBV6-6 with TRBJ1-2; 7 bases align to TRBD1. The CDR3 totals 15 residues. Germline V CDR1 and CDR2: MNHNY, SVGAGI (reference sequence). J lost 1 base, V lost 6 bases, and 8 bases had no gene match.